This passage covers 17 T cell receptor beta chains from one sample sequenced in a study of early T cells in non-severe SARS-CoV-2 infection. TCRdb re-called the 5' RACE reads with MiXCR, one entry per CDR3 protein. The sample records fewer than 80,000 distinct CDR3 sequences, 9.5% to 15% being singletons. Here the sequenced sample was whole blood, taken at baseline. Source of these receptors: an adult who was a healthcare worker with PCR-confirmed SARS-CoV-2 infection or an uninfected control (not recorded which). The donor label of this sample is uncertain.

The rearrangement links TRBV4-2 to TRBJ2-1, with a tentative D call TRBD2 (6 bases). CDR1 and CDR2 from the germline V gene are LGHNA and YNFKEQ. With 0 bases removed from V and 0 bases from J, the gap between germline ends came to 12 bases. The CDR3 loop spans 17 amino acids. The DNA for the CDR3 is TGTGCCAGCAGCCAAGACAGGACTACGAGCTCCTACAATGAGCAGTTCTTC. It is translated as CASSQDRTTSSYNEQFF.

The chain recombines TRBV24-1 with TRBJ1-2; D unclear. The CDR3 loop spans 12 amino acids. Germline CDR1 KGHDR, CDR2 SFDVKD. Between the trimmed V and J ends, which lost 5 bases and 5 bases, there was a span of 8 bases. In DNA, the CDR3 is TGTGCCACCAGTGGACCGAGATATGGCTACACCTTC. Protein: CATSGPRYGYTF.

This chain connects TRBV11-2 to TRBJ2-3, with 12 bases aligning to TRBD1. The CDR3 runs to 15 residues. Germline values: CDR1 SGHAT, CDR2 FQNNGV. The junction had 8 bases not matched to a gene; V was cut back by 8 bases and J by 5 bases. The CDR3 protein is CASSEGQGAGDTQYF. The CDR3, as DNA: TGTGCCAGCTCAGAGGGACAGGGGGCGGGAGATACGCAGTATTTT. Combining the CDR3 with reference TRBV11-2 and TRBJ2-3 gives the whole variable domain EAGVAQSPRYKIIEKRQSVAFWCNPISGHATLYWYQQILGQGPKLLIQFQNNGVVDDSQLPKDRFSAERLKGVDSTLKIQPAKLEDSAVYLCASSEGQGAGDTQYFGPGTRLTVL.

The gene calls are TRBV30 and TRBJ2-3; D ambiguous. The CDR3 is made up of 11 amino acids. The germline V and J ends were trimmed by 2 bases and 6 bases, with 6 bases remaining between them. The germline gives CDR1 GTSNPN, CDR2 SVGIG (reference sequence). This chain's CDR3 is CAWSIADTQYF. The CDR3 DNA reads TGTGCCTGGAGTATCGCGGATACGCAGTATTTT. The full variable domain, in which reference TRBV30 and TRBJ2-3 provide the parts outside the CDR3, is SQTIHQWPATLVQPVGSPLSLECTVEGTSNPNLYWYRQAAGRGLQLLFYSVGIGQISSEVPQNLSASRPQDRQFILSSKKLLLSDSGFYLCAWSIADTQYFGPGTRLTVL.

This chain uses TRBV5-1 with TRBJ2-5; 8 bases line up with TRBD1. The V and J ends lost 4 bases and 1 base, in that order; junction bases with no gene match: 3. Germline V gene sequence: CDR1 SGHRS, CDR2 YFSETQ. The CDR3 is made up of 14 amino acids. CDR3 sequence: CASSRGTGQETQYF. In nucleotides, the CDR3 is TGCGCCAGCAGCCGAGGGACAGGCCAAGAGACCCAGTACTTC.

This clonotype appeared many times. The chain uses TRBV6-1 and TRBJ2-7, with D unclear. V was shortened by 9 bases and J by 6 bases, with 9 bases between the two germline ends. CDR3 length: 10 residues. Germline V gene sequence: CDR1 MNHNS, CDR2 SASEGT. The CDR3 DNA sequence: TGTGCCAGGATTACGGGCGAGCAGTACGTC. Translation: CARITGEQYV.

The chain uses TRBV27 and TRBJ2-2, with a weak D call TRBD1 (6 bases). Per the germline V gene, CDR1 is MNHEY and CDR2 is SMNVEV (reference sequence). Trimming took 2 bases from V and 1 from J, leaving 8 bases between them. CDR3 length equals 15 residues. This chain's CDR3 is CASSLGGRNTGELFF. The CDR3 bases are TGTGCCAGCAGTTTAGGGGGCAGGAACACCGGGGAGCTGTTTTTT.

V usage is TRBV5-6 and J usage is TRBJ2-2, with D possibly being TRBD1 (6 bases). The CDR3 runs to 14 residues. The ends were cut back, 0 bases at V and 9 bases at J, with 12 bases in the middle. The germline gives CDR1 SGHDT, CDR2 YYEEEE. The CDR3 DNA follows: TGTGCCAGCAGCTTGGAAAGGGGGTACTGGGAGCTGTTTTTT. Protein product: CASSLERGYWELFF.

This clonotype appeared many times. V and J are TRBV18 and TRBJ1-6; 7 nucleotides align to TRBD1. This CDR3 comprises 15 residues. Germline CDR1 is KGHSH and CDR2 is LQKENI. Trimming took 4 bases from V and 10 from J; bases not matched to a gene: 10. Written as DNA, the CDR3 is TGTGCCAGCTCACGCGGTAGAGGGGGCGACTCACCCCTCCACTTT. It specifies CASSRGRGGDSPLHF.

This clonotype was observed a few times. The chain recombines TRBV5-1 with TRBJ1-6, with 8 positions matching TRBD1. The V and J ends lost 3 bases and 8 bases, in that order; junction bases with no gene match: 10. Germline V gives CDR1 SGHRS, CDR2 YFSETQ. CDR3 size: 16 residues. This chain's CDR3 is CASSSARTGLDSPLHF. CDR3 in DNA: TGCGCCAGCAGCTCTGCCCGGACAGGGTTGGATTCACCCCTCCACTTT.

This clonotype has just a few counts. The CDR3 loop is CAISDPPTQYF. The CDR3 bases are TGTGCCATCAGTGATCCCCCCACGCAGTATTTT. This chain joins TRBV10-3 and TRBJ2-3, with D unclear. Germline CDR1 ENHRY, CDR2 SYGVKD. CDR3 length: 11 amino acids. V was pared by 3 bases and J by 9 bases, with 7 bases between.

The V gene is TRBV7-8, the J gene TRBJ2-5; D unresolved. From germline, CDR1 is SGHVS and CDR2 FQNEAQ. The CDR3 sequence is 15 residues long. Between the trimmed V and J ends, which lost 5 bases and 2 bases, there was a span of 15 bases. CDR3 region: CASSPARTDQETQYF. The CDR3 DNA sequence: TGTGCCAGCAGCCCAGCCAGGACGGATCAAGAGACCCAGTACTTC. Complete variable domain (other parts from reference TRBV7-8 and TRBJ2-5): GAGVSQSPRYKVAKRGQDVALRCDPISGHVSLFWYQQALGQGPEFLTYFQNEAQLDKSGLPSDRFFAERPEGSVSTLKIQRTQQEDSAVYLCASSPARTDQETQYFGPGTRLLVL.

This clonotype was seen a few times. The DNA of the CDR3 is TGCGCCAGCAGCTTACCGGGACAGGGGAACACTGAAGCTTTCTTT. As protein: CASSLPGQGNTEAFF. The chain joins TRBV5-1 to TRBJ1-1; 9 bases map to TRBD1. The germline V gene has CDR1 SGHRS and CDR2 YFSETQ. The CDR3 spans 15 residues. V lost 2 bases to trimming and J lost 1 base; unmatched junction nucleotides: 3.

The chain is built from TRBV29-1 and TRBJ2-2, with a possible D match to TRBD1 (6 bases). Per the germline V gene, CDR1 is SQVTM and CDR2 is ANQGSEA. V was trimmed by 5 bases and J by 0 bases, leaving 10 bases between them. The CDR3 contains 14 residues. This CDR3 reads CSVSGTSNTGELFF. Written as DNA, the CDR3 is TGCAGCGTTTCCGGGACATCGAACACCGGGGAGCTGTTTTTT.

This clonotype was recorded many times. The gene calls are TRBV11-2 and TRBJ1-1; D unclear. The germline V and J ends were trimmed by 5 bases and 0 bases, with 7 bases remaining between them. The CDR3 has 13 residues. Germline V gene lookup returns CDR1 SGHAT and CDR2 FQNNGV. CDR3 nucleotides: TGTGCCAGCAGCCGAACGGTGAACACTGAAGCTTTCTTT. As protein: CASSRTVNTEAFF.

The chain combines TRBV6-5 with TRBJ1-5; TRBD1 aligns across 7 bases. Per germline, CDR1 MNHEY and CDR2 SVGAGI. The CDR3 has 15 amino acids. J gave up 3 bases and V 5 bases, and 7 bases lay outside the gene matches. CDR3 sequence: CASSEDRAFNQPQHF. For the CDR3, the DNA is TGTGCCAGCAGTGAAGACAGGGCCTTCAATCAGCCCCAGCATTTT.

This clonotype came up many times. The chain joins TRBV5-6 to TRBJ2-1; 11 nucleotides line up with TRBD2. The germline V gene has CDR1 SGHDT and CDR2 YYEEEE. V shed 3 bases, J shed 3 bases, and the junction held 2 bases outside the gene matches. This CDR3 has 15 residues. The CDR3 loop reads CASSSSGGIYNEQFF. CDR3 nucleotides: TGTGCCAGCAGCTCTAGCGGGGGGATCTACAATGAGCAGTTCTTC. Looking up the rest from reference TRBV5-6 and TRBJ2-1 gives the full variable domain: DAGVTQSPTHLIKTRGQQVTLRCSPKSGHDTVSWYQQALGQGPQFIFQYYEEEERQRGNFPDRFSGHQFPNYSSELNVNALLLGDSALYLCASSSSGGIYNEQFFGPGTRLTVL.